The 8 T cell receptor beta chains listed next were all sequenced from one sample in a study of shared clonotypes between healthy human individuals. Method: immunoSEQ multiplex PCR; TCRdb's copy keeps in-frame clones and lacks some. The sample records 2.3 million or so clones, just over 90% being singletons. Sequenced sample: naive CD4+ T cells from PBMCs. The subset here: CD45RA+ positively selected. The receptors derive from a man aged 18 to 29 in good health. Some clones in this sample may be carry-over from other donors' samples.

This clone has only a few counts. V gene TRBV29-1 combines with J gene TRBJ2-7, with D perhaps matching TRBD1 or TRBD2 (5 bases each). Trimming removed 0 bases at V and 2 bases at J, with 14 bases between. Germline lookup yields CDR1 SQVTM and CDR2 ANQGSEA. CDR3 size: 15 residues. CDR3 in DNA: TGCAGCGTTGAAGATTGGGGACGAGTCCCCTACGAGCAGTACTTC. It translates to CSVEDWGRVPYEQYF.

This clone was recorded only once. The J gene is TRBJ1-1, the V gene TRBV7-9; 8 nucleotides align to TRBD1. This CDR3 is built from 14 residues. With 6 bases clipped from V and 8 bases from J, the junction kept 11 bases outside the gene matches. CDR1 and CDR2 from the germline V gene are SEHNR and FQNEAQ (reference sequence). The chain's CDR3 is CASSRDRGVSEAFF. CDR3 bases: TGTGCCAGCAGTCGCGACAGGGGAGTCTCGGAAGCTTTCTTT.

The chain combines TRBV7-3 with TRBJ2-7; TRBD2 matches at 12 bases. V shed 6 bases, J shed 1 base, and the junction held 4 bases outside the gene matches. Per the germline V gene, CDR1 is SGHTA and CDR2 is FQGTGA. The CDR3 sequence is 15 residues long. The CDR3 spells CASRSGTSGSYEQYF. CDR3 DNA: TGTGCCAGCAGGTCCGGGACTAGCGGGTCCTACGAGCAGTACTTC.

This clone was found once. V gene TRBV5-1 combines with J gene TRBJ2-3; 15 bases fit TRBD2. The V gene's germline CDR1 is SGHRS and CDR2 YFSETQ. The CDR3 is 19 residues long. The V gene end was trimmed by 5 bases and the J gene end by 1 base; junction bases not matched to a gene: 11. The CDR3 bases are TGCGCCAGCAGTCCAGGACTAGCGGGAGGGCCTACTGGCACAGATACGCAGTATTTT. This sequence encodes CASSPGLAGGPTGTDTQYF.

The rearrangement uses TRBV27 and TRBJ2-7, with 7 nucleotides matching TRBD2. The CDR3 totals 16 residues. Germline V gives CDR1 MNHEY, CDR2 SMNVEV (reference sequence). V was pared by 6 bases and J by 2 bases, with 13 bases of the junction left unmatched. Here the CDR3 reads CASRLGGASGTYEQYF. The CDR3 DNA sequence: TGTGCCAGCAGGTTGGGTGGGGCTAGCGGCACCTACGAGCAGTACTTC.

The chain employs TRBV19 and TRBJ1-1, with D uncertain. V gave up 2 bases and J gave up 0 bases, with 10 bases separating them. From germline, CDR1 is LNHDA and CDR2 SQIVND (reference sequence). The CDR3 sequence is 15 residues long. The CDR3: CASSISREMNTEAFF. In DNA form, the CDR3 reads TGTGCCAGTAGTATATCGCGGGAAATGAACACTGAAGCTTTCTTT.

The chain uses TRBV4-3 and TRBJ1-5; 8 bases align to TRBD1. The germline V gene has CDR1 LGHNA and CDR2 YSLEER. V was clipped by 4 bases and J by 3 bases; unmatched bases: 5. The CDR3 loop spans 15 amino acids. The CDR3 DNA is TGCGCCAGCAGCCTTACGACAGGGGTCAATCAGCCCCAGCATTTT. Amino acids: CASSLTTGVNQPQHF.

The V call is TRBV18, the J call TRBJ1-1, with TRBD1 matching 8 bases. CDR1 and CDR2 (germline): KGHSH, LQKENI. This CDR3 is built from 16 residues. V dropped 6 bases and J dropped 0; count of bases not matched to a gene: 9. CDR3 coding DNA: TGTGCCAGCTCCCCAGGACAGGGTGGGATGAACACTGAAGCTTTCTTT. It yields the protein CASSPGQGGMNTEAFF.